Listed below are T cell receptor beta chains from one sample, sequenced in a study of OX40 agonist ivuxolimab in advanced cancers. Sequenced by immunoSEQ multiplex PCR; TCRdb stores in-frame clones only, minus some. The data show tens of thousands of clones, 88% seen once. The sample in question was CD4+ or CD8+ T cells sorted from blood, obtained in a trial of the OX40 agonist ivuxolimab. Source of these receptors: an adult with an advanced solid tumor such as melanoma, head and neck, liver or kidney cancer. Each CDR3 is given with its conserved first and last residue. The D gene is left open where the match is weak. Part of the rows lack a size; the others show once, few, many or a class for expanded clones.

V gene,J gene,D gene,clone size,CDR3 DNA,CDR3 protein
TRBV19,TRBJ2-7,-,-,TGTGCCAGTAGTATCGGGAGCTCCTACGAGCAGTACTTC,CASSIGSSYEQYF
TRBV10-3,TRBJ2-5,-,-,TGTGCCATCAGTGAAGCGAAAAGGGGTGAAGAGACCCAGTACTTC,CAISEAKRGEETQYF
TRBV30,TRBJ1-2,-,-,TGTGCCTGGAGCGAAACAGGGTCTTCTGGCTACACCTTC,CAWSETGSSGYTF
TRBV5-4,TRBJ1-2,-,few,TGTGCCAGCAGCTTGGACAGGGACTATGGCTACACCTTC,CASSLDRDYGYTF
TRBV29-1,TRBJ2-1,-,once,TGCAGCACAAGTGCCTACAATGAGCAGTTCTTC,CSTSAYNEQFF
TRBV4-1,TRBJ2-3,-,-,TGCGCCAGCAGCCAGAGGCCACATACGCAGTATTTT,CASSQRPHTQYF
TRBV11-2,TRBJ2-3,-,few,TGTGCCAGCAGCGCCACGGGGGGCCCAGATACGCAGTATTTT,CASSATGGPDTQYF
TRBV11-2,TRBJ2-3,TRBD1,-,TGTGCCAGCACCGGGACAGGGATTTTATTTCGGGCAGATACGCAGTATTTT,CASTGTGILFRADTQYF
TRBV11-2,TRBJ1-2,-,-,TGTGCCAGCAGCCACGGCGGTGGCACACACTATGGCTACACCTTC,CASSHGGGTHYGYTF
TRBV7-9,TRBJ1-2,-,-,TGTGCCAGCAGCTTAGTGTCTGGAGGGGACGGTTTTGGCTACACCTTC,CASSLVSGGDGFGYTF
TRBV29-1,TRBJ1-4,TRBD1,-,TGCAGCGTTGTGGGCCTCCACCGGGACAGGGCCACCGGGAGGACTAATGAAAAACTGTTTTTT,CSVVGLHRDRATGRTNEKLFF
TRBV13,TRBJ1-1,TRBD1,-,TGTGCCAGCAGCTCTACGACAGGGATGAACACTGAAGCTTTCTTT,CASSSTTGMNTEAFF
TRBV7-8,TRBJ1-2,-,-,TGTGCCAGCAGCGAAGGTGAGGGGTACTATGGCTACACCTTC,CASSEGEGYYGYTF
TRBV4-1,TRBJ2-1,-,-,TGCGCCAGCAGCCAGGGAATTCGTGAGCAGTTCTTC,CASSQGIREQFF
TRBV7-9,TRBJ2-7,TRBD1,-,TGTGCCAGCAGCCCTGGCTCGGACAGGGCCTACGAGCAGTACTTC,CASSPGSDRAYEQYF
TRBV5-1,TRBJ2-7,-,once,TGCGCCAGCAGGGGGGATAGCATATCCTACGAGCAGTACTTC,CASRGDSISYEQYF
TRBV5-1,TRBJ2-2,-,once,TGCGCCAGCAGTCGCGCGAGGACAGAAAACACCGGGGAGCTGTTTTTT,CASSRARTENTGELFF
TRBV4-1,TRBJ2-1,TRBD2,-,TGCGCCAGCAGTCCTCTAGCGGGAGATCACAATGAGCAGTTCTTC,CASSPLAGDHNEQFF
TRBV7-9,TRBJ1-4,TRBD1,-,TGTGCCAGCAGCTCGGACAGGGATAATGAAAAACTGTTTTTT,CASSSDRDNEKLFF
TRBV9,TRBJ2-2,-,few,TGTGCCAGCAGCAATGGGAGGAACACCGGGGAGCTGTTTTTT,CASSNGRNTGELFF
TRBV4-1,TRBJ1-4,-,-,TGCGCCAGCAGCCGAAAGAGAATTGTGGAGGAGAGTACTAATGAAAAACTGTTTTTT,CASSRKRIVEESTNEKLFF
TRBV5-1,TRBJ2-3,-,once,TGCGCCAGCAGCGGACGGGACCGGCGCACAGATACGCAGTATTTT,CASSGRDRRTDTQYF
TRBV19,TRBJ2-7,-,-,TGTGCCAGTAGCATTGTCGGGGCAGGGGTCGAGCAGTACTTC,CASSIVGAGVEQYF
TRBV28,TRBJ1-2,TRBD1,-,TGTGCCAGCAGTTCACAGGGGGATGACTATGGCTACACCTTC,CASSSQGDDYGYTF
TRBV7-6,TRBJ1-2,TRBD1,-,TGTGCCAGCAGCACCGGGACAGGGGGCGTCGGTGGCTACACCTTC,CASSTGTGGVGGYTF
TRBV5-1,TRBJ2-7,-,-,TGCGCCAGCAGCACGTCTAGCGCGCACTACGAGCAGTACTTC,CASSTSSAHYEQYF
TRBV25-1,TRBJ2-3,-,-,TGTGCCAGCAGCCTAGGGGATACGCAGTATTTT,CASSLGDTQYF
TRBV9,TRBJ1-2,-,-,TGTGCCAGCTACGGAGGCACCTACTATGGCTACACCTTC,CASYGGTYYGYTF
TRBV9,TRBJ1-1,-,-,TGTGCCAGCAGCCCGAGGGGCGGGGTCACTGAAGCTTTCTTT,CASSPRGGVTEAFF
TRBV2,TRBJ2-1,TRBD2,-,TGTGCCACTCAAGCGGGGTACAATGAGCAGTTCTTC,CATQAGYNEQFF
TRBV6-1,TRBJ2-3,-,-,TGTGCCAGCAGTGAAGGCGGGATCCCACGCACAGATACGCAGTATTTT,CASSEGGIPRTDTQYF
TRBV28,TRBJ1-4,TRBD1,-,TGTGCCAGCAGGTACCGGGACAGGGCCGTAAATAATGAAAAACTGTTTTTT,CASRYRDRAVNNEKLFF
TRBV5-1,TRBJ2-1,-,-,TGCGCCAGTAGCTTGGAAGGGAATGAGCAGTTCTTC,CASSLEGNEQFF
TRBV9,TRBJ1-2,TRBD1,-,TGTGCCAGCAGCGTAGCCCAGCGCGGGGACAGGGATGGCTACACCTTC,CASSVAQRGDRDGYTF
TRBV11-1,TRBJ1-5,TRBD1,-,TGTGCCAGCAGCTTTGGGACAGGGACATATAGCAATCAGCCCCAGCATTTT,CASSFGTGTYSNQPQHF
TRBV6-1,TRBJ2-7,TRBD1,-,TGTGCCAGCAGTGAGGGTTGGGGGACAGGGCCTTCCTACGAGCAGTACTTC,CASSEGWGTGPSYEQYF
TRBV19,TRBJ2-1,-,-,TGTGCCAGTACCCTCGCCAAGACGGGCTACAATGAGCAGTTCTTC,CASTLAKTGYNEQFF
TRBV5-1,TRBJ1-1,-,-,TGCGCCAGCAGCTTTGCAGTGAACACTGAAGCTTTCTTT,CASSFAVNTEAFF
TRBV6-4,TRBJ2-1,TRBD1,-,TGTGCCAGCAGTGAGGGACAGGGGGGTCACAATGAGCAGTTCTTC,CASSEGQGGHNEQFF
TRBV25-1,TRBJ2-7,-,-,TGTGCCAGCAGTGAATCTGGGTACGAGCAGTACTTC,CASSESGYEQYF
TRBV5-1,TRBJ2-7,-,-,TGCGCCAGCAGCTTGGGGGGGCGCATTCCCTACGAGCAGTACTTC,CASSLGGRIPYEQYF
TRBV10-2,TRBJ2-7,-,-,TGCGCCACCAGGGACACCCGCTCCTACGAGCAGTACTTC,CATRDTRSYEQYF
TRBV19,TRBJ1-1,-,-,TGTGCCAGTAGTTGGTCAGGGAACACTGAAGCTTTCTTT,CASSWSGNTEAFF
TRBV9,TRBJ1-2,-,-,TGTGCCAGCAGCGCAAGCCAGACTTCTAACTATGGCTACACCTTC,CASSASQTSNYGYTF
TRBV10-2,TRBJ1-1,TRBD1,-,TGCGCCAGCAGCGAAGGGGGCGTTGCTTTCTTT,CASSEGGVAFF
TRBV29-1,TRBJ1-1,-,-,TGCAGCGTGCGAGCCGGGGGGGTTGGCGTTGAAGCTTTCTTT,CSVRAGGVGVEAFF
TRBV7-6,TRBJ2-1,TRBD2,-,TGTGCCAGCAGCTTAATTTGGCGGGGGGGTAAAAATGAGCAGTTCTTC,CASSLIWRGGKNEQFF
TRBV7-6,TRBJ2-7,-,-,TGTGCCAGCAGCTCCAGACAGTTCCACGAGCAGTACTTC,CASSSRQFHEQYF
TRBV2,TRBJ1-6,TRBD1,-,TGTGCCAGCAGTGAAATCAGGACAGGGGCTGTCTATAATTCACCCCTCCACTTT,CASSEIRTGAVYNSPLHF
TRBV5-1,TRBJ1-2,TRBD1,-,TGCGCCAGCAGCAACAGGGGGAAACATGGCTACACCTTC,CASSNRGKHGYTF
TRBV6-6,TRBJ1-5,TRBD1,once,TGTGCCGTCAACCGCCGGACAGGGGTAAACCAGCCCCAGCATTTT,CAVNRRTGVNQPQHF
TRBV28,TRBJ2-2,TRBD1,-,TGTGCCAGCAGTACCCCGACAGGGTTCGGGGAGCTGTTTTTT,CASSTPTGFGELFF
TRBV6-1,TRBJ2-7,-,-,TGTGCCAGCAGTGAAATGCGGGACGCCTCCTACGAGCAGTACTTC,CASSEMRDASYEQYF
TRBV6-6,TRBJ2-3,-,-,TGTGCCAGCAGCCACCGACTCAAAGATACGCAGTATTTT,CASSHRLKDTQYF
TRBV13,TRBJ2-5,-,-,TGTGCCAGCAGCTCCACCCTGTCGGAGACCCAGTACTTC,CASSSTLSETQYF